The 31 T cell receptor beta chains below come from one sample, sequenced in a study of T cell responses to AZD1222 COVID-19 vaccine. Sequencing was performed with immunoSEQ multiplex PCR; in TCRdb, only in-frame clones are kept and a portion is missing. Here the sample spans tens of thousands of clones, roughly 90% being singletons. Material: peripheral blood, obtained 28 days after the second AZD1222 dose. The receptors were sampled from an adult who received the AZD1222 COVID-19 vaccine.

The chain is built from TRBV10-1 and TRBJ1-6; D gene uncertain. The length of the CDR3 is 16 residues. V lost 1 base and J 7 bases, leaving 14 bases between the germline ends. CDR1 and CDR2 from the germline V gene are WNHNN and SYGVQD (reference sequence). The CDR3 loop reads CASSEFAPGGNSPLHF. In nucleotides, the CDR3 is TGCGCCAGCAGTGAGTTTGCGCCAGGAGGGAATTCACCCCTCCACTTT.

CDR3 bases: TGTGCCAGTCTCCCCGAAAACAGGGTCGGCTATGGCTACACCTTC. Translation: CASLPENRVGYGYTF. The V gene is TRBV19, the J gene TRBJ1-2, with D possibly matching TRBD1 (6 bases). The germline V and J ends were trimmed by 8 bases and 4 bases, with 20 bases remaining between them. Germline CDR1 reads LNHDA; CDR2 reads SQIVND (reference sequence). This CDR3 is built from 15 residues.

This sequence joins TRBV6-5 and TRBJ2-1; possible D gene TRBD1, 5 bases. The CDR3 loop spans 14 amino acids. Trimming cost V 6 bases and J 4 bases, with 13 bases left between them. Germline CDR1 is MNHEY and CDR2 is SVGAGI. CDR3 in DNA: TGTGCCAGCAGCAGGGTGGAGTTGTACAATGAGCAGTTCTTC. This translates into CASSRVELYNEQFF.

This clone was seen a single time. This chain joins TRBV6-5 and TRBJ2-1, with 7 nucleotides matching TRBD1. This CDR3 has 12 residues. The V gene's germline CDR1 is MNHEY and CDR2 SVGAGI. The V and J ends lost 6 bases and 11 bases, in that order; junction bases with no gene match: 7. CDR3 in amino acids: CASRSTTGKQFF. The DNA for the CDR3 is TGTGCCAGCAGATCGACGACAGGGAAGCAGTTCTTC.

The sample holds one count of this clone. The chain has TRBV27 and TRBJ1-2; 12 bases map to TRBD1. V shed 5 bases and J 7 bases; nucleotides not matched to a gene: 2. The CDR3 runs to 13 residues. The germline gives CDR1 MNHEY, CDR2 SMNVEV (reference sequence). CDR3 sequence: CASSPGQGAGYTF. The CDR3, as DNA: TGTGCCAGCAGTCCGGGACAGGGGGCTGGCTACACCTTC.

The V gene is TRBV21-1, the J gene TRBJ2-5. TRBV21-1 is described as a pseudogene. The length of the CDR3 is 16 residues. The DNA of the CDR3 is TGTGCCAGCAGCCCCCGGATCCACTGCCATGGCGAGACCCAGTACTTC. Translating it yields CASSPRIHCHGETQYF.

The chain links TRBV7-2 to TRBJ2-2; 9 nucleotides line up with TRBD1. Per germline, CDR1 SGHTA and CDR2 FQGNSA. The trim removed 1 base at V and 6 bases at J, leaving 6 bases unmatched. CDR3 length: 16 residues. The CDR3 region has the DNA TGTGCCAGCAGCTTAGTGGGCGGACAGGGGCCCGGGGAGCTGTTTTTT. Protein sequence: CASSLVGGQGPGELFF.

As DNA, the CDR3 is TGTGCCAGCAGCCCCAGGGGTGGAGGTCCCTTCTCCTACAATGAGCAGTTCTTC. Amino acid sequence: CASSPRGGGPFSYNEQFF. The V gene is TRBV9, the J gene TRBJ2-1; D perhaps matches TRBD1 (6 bases). Germline V gene lookup returns CDR1 SGDLS and CDR2 YYNGEE. The V end lost 4 bases, the J end lost 0 bases, and 20 bases lay between the germline ends. The CDR3 consists of 18 residues.

CDR3 sequence reads: CASSPVGGNQPQHF. As DNA, the CDR3 is TGTGCCAGCAGCCCCGTTGGGGGCAATCAGCCCCAGCATTTT. The chain uses TRBV5-5 and TRBJ1-5; D is uncertain. Germline-derived CDR1 and CDR2 are SGHKS and YYEKEE (reference sequence). The CDR3 is 14 residues long. V gave up 4 bases and J gave up 2 bases, with 10 bases separating them.

This clone was seen just once. The V gene is TRBV29-1, the J gene TRBJ2-7; 11 positions agree with TRBD2. The germline V gene encodes CDR1 SQVTM and CDR2 ANQGSEA. The CDR3 covers 13 residues. V trimming: 7 bases; J trimming: 3 bases; junction bases outside the gene matches: 5. CDR3 sequence: CSGTGLADYEQYF. The CDR3 bases are TGCAGCGGTACGGGACTAGCGGACTACGAGCAGTACTTC.

V usage is TRBV27 and J usage is TRBJ1-1, with 9 bases matching TRBD1. The CDR3 covers 14 residues. The trim removed 5 bases at V and 5 bases at J, leaving 6 bases unmatched. Looked up from germline, CDR1 is MNHEY and CDR2 is SMNVEV (reference sequence). CDR3 nucleotides: TGTGCCAGCAGTACCGACAGGGGGGGGACTGAAGCTTTCTTT. This sequence encodes CASSTDRGGTEAFF.

V is TRBV5-1 and J is TRBJ2-2, with D perhaps matching TRBD2 (5 bases). CDR3 length: 17 residues. Germline loops: CDR1 SGHRS, CDR2 YFSETQ. V lost 4 bases and J lost 0, with 16 bases in between. CDR3 in amino acids: CASSRGFLESNTGELFF. The CDR3 DNA sequence: TGCGCCAGCAGCCGAGGGTTTCTGGAATCGAACACCGGGGAGCTGTTTTTT.

This clone occurred once. This chain links TRBV4-2 with TRBJ1-3; D unresolved. Looked up from germline, CDR1 is LGHNA and CDR2 is YNFKEQ. This CDR3 has 15 amino acids. The ends were cut back, 4 bases at V and 2 bases at J, with 12 bases in the middle. The CDR3 is CASSRGGEAGNTIYF. The CDR3 nucleotides are TGTGCCAGCAGCCGAGGCGGAGAAGCTGGAAACACCATATATTTT.

V usage is TRBV3-1 (or the pseudogene TRBV3-2) and J usage is TRBJ2-7; TRBD2 agrees at 7 bases. Germline V gene data show CDR1 as LGHDT and CDR2 as YNNKEL (reference sequence). This CDR3 comprises 15 residues. Trimming cost V 1 base and J 6 bases; bases outside gene matches: 9. CDR3 in amino acids: CASSQVSGGGPEQYF. The CDR3 coding sequence is TGTGCCAGCAGCCAAGTCTCGGGGGGTGGTCCCGAGCAGTACTTC.

The rearrangement links TRBV27 to TRBJ2-7; TRBD1 or TRBD2 may be the D gene (5 bases each). The CDR3 runs 14 residues. V lost 3 bases, J lost 6 bases, and 15 bases lay in between. In germline, CDR1 is MNHEY, CDR2 SMNVEV (reference sequence). Written as DNA, the CDR3 is TGTGCCAGCAGTTTGATCGGGACGGTTTCCGAGCAGTACTTC. It encodes CASSLIGTVSEQYF.

The rearrangement links TRBV25-1 to TRBJ2-5; 9 positions match TRBD1. CDR1 is MGHDK and CDR2 is SYGVNS in the germline V gene. The CDR3 runs to 15 residues. Trimming removed 3 bases from V and 4 bases from J; junction bases left unmatched: 6. CDR3 residues: CASSDTQGAGETQYF. The CDR3 bases are TGTGCCAGCAGTGATACACAGGGGGCGGGAGAGACCCAGTACTTC.

This chain links TRBV2 with TRBJ2-2; D gene unclear. This CDR3 has 15 amino acids. The V gene lost 4 bases and the J gene lost 0 bases, with 9 bases spanning the gap. Germline-derived CDR1 and CDR2 are SNHLY and FYNNEI. The CDR3 DNA follows: TGTGCCAGCAGTGTAGATACAGCGAACACCGGGGAGCTGTTTTTT. Translation gives CASSVDTANTGELFF.

This rearrangement joins TRBV5-6 to TRBJ2-2; D unresolved. V lost 5 bases to trimming and J lost 4 bases, with 12 bases between them. This CDR3 comprises 14 residues. In germline, CDR1 is SGHDT, CDR2 YYEEEE. CDR3 protein: CASSSAFFTGELFF. The CDR3 DNA follows: TGTGCCAGCAGTTCCGCGTTCTTCACCGGGGAGCTGTTTTTT.

This clone showed up just once. The CDR3 coding sequence is TGTGCCAGTAGTATTCCGGGACAGCGTACCTACGAGCAGTACTTC. Its translation is CASSIPGQRTYEQYF. This chain joins TRBV19 and TRBJ2-7, with 7 nucleotides matching TRBD1. The germline V gene encodes CDR1 LNHDA and CDR2 SQIVND (reference sequence). V lost 3 bases and J lost 2; bases outside the gene matches: 7. The CDR3 loop spans 15 amino acids.

The chain employs TRBV5-1 and TRBJ1-2; weak D call: TRBD1 (6 bases). CDR1 and CDR2 (germline): SGHRS, YFSETQ. Trimming shortened V by 0 bases and J by 4 bases, and 13 bases separated the two germline ends. The CDR3 consists of 15 residues. CDR3 bases: TGCGCCAGCAGCTTGGCCGGAGGGGGTAGCTATGGCTACACCTTC. Its translation is CASSLAGGGSYGYTF.

The chain joins TRBV27 to TRBJ2-2, with a weak D call TRBD1 (8 bases). The germline gives CDR1 MNHEY, CDR2 SMNVEV (reference sequence). Trimming shortened V by 2 bases and J by 6 bases, and 16 bases separated the two germline ends. The CDR3 is made up of 16 amino acids. In DNA, the CDR3 is TGTGCCAGCAGTTTAGAAACAGGGGGGGGTGCCGGGGAGCTGTTTTTT. It specifies CASSLETGGGAGELFF.

The rearrangement links TRBV4-2 to TRBJ2-6; no clear D gene. The V end was cut by 0 bases, the J end by 1 base, with 10 bases between. Germline CDR1 is LGHNA and CDR2 is YNFKEQ. The CDR3 length is 17 residues. CDR3 in DNA: TGTGCCAGCAGCCAAGAGGCATGGGGTTCTGGGGCCAACGTCCTGACTTTC. Amino acid sequence: CASSQEAWGSGANVLTF.

In its sample, this clone was seen a few times. The chain joins TRBV5-1 to TRBJ2-7; weak D call: TRBD2 (5 bases). The CDR3 totals 15 residues. V dropped 0 bases and J dropped 0 bases, with 10 bases sitting between them. The V gene's germline CDR1 is SGHRS and CDR2 YFSETQ. The CDR3 sequence: CASSLEGSSSYEQYF. As DNA, the CDR3 is TGCGCCAGCAGCTTGGAAGGGAGTAGCTCCTACGAGCAGTACTTC.

The chain carries TRBV7-6 and TRBJ1-1, with D perhaps matching TRBD1 (5 bases). The V and J ends lost 5 bases and 4 bases respectively, with 17 bases between them. The CDR3 runs to 15 residues. Germline V gene data show CDR1 as SGHVS and CDR2 as FNYEAQ. CDR3 in DNA: TGTGCCAGCAGCCCCATGGCAGGGCGGTTCACTGAAGCTTTCTTT. It encodes CASSPMAGRFTEAFF. The full variable domain, in which reference TRBV7-6 and TRBJ1-1 provide the parts outside the CDR3, is GAGVSQSPRYKVTKRGQDVALRCDPISGHVSLYWYRQALGQGPEFLTYFNYEAQQDKSGLPNDRFSAERPEGSISTLTIQRTEQRDSAMYRCASSPMAGRFTEAFFGQGTRLTVV.

As for this clone: Mismatch with germline at one junction end may stem from a read error. The chain links TRBV19 to TRBJ2-1; the match to TRBD2 covers 7 bases. The CDR3 has 14 amino acids. Per germline, CDR1 LNHDA and CDR2 SQIVND (reference sequence). CDR3 bases: TGTGCCAGTAGTATAGGGTCGGAAGGGAGGGAAGCGGTCTTC. It is translated as CASSIGSEGREAVF. The full variable domain, rest sourced from reference TRBV19 and TRBJ2-1, is DGGITQSPKYLFRKEGQNVTLSCEQNLNHDAMYWYRQDPGQGLRLIYYSQIVNDFQKGDIAEGYSVSREKKESFPLTVTSAQKNPTAFYLCASSIGSEGREAVFGPGTRLTVL.

This rearrangement joins TRBV21-1 to TRBJ1-6; the table assigns TRBD1, which was not confirmed against the DNA. TRBV21-1 is an annotated pseudogene. This CDR3 has 19 residues. The CDR3: CASPFTPYRGPALNSPLHF. DNA for the CDR3: TGTGCCAGCCCCTTTACCCCATACAGGGGCCCTGCCCTTAATTCACCCCTCCACTTT.

V and J are TRBV19 and TRBJ1-5; no reliable D call. CDR1 is LNHDA and CDR2 is SQIVND in the germline V gene (reference sequence). This CDR3 has 16 amino acids. V lost 5 bases and J lost 4, with 18 bases in between. The CDR3 DNA follows: TGTGCCAGTAGTCCCCTCCACGGTGTTCAGAATCAGCCCCAGCATTTT. It specifies CASSPLHGVQNQPQHF.

The J gene is TRBJ1-5, the V gene TRBV11-2; D possibly corresponds to TRBD1 (5 bases). This CDR3 spans 14 amino acids. The V gene lost 2 bases and the J gene lost 5 bases, with 10 bases spanning the gap. Germline assignment: CDR1 SGHAT and CDR2 FQNNGV. In DNA form, the CDR3 reads TGTGCCAGCAGCTTACGGGGGGATCATCAGCCCCAGCATTTT. It codes for CASSLRGDHQPQHF.

This rearrangement joins TRBV5-1 to TRBJ2-1, with D unresolved. The V end lost 1 base, the J end lost 5 bases, and 13 bases lay between the germline ends. The CDR3 sequence is 15 residues long. From germline, CDR1 is SGHRS and CDR2 YFSETQ. In DNA, the CDR3 is TGCGCCAGCAGCTTGCTCGTCGTATCGGACAATGAGCAGTTCTTC. It is translated as CASSLLVVSDNEQFF. Supplemented by reference TRBV5-1 and TRBJ2-1, the full variable domain reads KAGVTQTPRYLIKTRGQQVTLSCSPISGHRSVSWYQQTPGQGLQFLFEYFSETQRNKGNFPGRFSGRQFSNSRSEMNVSTLELGDSALYLCASSLLVVSDNEQFFGPGTRLTVL.

The V call is TRBV19, the J call TRBJ2-3; a weak D match, TRBD1 (6 bases). The CDR3 consists of 15 residues. CDR1 LNHDA and CDR2 SQIVND come from the germline V gene (reference sequence). Trimming pared 5 bases from V and 2 bases from J, leaving 14 bases between. CDR3 in DNA: TGTGCCAGTAGTGGCCGGGACACCCCCACAGATACGCAGTATTTT. Amino acids: CASSGRDTPTDTQYF.

The V and J genes are TRBV7-8 and TRBJ1-6; no firm D call. CDR1 and CDR2 (germline): SGHVS, FQNEAQ. Trimming took 1 base from V and 0 from J, leaving 10 bases between them. The CDR3 length is 17 residues. CDR3: CASSLGVRSSYNSPLHF. CDR3 coding DNA: TGTGCCAGCAGCTTAGGGGTCCGGAGCTCCTATAATTCACCCCTCCACTTT. The variable domain in full, completed from reference TRBV7-8 and TRBJ1-6, reads GAGVSQSPRYKVAKRGQDVALRCDPISGHVSLFWYQQALGQGPEFLTYFQNEAQLDKSGLPSDRFFAERPEGSVSTLKIQRTQQEDSAVYLCASSLGVRSSYNSPLHFGNGTRLTVT.